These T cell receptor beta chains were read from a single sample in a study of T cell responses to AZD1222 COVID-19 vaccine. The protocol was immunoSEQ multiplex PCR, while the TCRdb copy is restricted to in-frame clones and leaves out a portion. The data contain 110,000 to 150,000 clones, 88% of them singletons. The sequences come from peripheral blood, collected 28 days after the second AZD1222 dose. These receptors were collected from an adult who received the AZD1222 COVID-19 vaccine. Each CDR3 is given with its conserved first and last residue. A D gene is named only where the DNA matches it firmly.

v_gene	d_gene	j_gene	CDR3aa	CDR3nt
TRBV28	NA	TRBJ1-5	CASSHRGTTSLNQPQHF	TGTGCCAGCAGTCATAGGGGGACTACCTCTCTCAATCAGCCCCAGCATTTT
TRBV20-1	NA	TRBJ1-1	CSAQGRGFGF	TGCAGTGCCCAGGGGCGGGGATTCGGCTTT
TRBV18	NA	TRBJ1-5	CASSLRTEHQPQHF	TGTGCCAGCTCACTCCGGACAGAGCATCAGCCCCAGCATTTT
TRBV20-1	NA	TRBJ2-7	CSARRGAEQYF	TGCAGTGCTAGACGGGGGGCCGAGCAGTACTTC
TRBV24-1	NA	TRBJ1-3	CATSDSGGGSGNTIYF	TGTGCCACCAGTGATTCGGGCGGGGGCTCTGGAAACACCATATATTTT
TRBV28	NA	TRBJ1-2	CASSDRWYGYTF	TGTGCCAGCAGTGACCGATGGTATGGCTACACCTTC
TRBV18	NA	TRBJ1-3	CASSPEGAGNTIYF	TGTGCCAGCTCACCCGAGGGAGCTGGAAACACCATATATTTT
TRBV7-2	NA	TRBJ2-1	CASSLVRGTYNEQFF	TGTGCCAGCAGCTTAGTTAGGGGAACCTACAATGAGCAGTTCTTC
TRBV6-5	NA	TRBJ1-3	CASGRLNTIYF	TGTGCCAGCGGCAGACTTAACACCATATATTTT
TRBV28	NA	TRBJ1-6	CASLESMAYAPLHF	TGTGCCAGCCTCGAAAGTATGGCTTATGCACCCCTCCACTTT
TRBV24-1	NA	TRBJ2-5	CATSLREQETQYF	TGTGCCACCAGTCTTCGGGAACAAGAGACCCAGTACTTC
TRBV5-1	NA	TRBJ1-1	CASSYSYYKDTEAFF	TGCGCCAGCAGCTATTCTTATTATAAGGACACTGAAGCTTTCTTT
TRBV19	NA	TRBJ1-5	CASQEGTSGEAQHF	TGTGCCAGCCAGGAGGGAACCTCCGGGGAGGCCCAGCATTTT
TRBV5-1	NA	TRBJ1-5	CASSLEGGSNQPQHF	TGCGCCAGCAGCTTGGAGGGGGGAAGCAATCAGCCCCAGCATTTT
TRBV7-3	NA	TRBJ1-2	CASSLKGEDGYTF	TGTGCCAGCAGCTTAAAGGGGGAAGATGGCTACACCTTC
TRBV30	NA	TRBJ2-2	CAWSVAWASRPGELFF	TGTGCCTGGAGTGTTGCCTGGGCCTCAAGACCCGGGGAGCTGTTTTTT
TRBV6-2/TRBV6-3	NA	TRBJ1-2	CASSQTIYGYTF	TGTGCCAGCAGCCAGACAATCTATGGCTACACCTTC
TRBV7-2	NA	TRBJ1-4	CASSSPAPIGFNEKLFF	TGTGCCAGCAGCTCCCCGGCCCCCATCGGATTTAATGAAAAACTGTTTTTT
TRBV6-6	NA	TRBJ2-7	CASTPQGLPEQYF	TGTGCCAGCACCCCCCAGGGCCTTCCCGAGCAGTACTTC
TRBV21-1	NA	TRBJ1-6	CASSKAHTTGDGSPLHF	TGTGCCAGCAGCAAAGCTCATACAACAGGGGATGGGTCACCCCTCCACTTT